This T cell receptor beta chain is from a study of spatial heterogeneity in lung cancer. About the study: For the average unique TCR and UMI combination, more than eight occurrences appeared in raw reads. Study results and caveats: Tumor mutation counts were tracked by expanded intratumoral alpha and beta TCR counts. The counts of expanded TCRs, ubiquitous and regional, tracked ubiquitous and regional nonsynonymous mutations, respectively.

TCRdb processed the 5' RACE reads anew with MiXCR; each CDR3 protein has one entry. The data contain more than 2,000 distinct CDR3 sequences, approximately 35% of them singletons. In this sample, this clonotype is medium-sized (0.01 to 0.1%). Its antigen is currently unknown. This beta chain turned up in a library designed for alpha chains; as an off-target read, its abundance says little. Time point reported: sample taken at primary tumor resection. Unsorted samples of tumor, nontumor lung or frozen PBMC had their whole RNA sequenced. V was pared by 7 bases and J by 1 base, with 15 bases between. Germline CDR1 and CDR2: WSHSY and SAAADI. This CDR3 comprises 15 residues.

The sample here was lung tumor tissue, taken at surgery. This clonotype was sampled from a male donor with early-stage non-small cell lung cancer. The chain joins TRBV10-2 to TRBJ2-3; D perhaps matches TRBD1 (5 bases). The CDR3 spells CASTLTATRTDTQYF. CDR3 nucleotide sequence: TGCGCCAGCACCCTGACAGCGACCCGCACAGATACGCAGTATTTT.